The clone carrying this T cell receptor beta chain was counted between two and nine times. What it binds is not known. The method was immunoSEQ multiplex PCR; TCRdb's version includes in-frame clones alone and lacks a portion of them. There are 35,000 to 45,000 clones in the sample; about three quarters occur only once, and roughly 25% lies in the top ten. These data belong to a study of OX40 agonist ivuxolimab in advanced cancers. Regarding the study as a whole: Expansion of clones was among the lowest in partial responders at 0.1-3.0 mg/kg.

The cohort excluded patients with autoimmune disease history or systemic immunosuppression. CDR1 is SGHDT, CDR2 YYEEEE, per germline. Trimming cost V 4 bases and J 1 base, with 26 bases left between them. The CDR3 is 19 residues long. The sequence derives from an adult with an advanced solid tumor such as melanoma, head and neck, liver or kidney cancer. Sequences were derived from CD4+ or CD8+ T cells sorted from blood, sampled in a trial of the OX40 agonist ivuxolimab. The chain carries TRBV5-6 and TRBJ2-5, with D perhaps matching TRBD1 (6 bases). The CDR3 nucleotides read TGTGCCAGCAGCGCGAAGGCGTCCGGACAGCGACATTTCCAAGAGACCCAGTACTTC. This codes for CASSAKASGQRHFQETQYF.